The next 15 T cell receptor beta chains were all read from a single sample in a study of shared clonotypes between healthy human individuals. Assay: immunoSEQ multiplex PCR; the TCRdb copy retains only in-frame clones and omits some. The sample has some 900,000 clones, 70% to 85% seen once. Sequenced material: memory CD4+ T cells sorted from blood. Described subset: CD45RA-negative fraction. The receptor set was obtained from a man between 18 and 29 years old in good health.

Concerning this clone itself: Other nucleotide sequences from this sample produce the same CDR3. The J gene is TRBJ1-1, the V gene TRBV5-1, with 12 nucleotides matching TRBD1. CDR3 length equals 16 residues. J gave up 1 base and V 4 bases, and 5 bases lay outside the gene matches. Germline loops: CDR1 SGHRS, CDR2 YFSETQ. DNA for the CDR3: TGCGCCAGCAGCCCGGGACAGGGGGCCTGGAACACTGAAGCTTTCTTT. It yields the protein CASSPGQGAWNTEAFF.

This CDR3 is CAWSRTGVTYEQYF. CDR3 DNA sequence: TGTGCCTGGAGTCGGACGGGAGTGACCTACGAGCAGTACTTC. The V call is TRBV30, the J call TRBJ2-7; perhaps TRBD2 as D (6 bases). The CDR3 has 14 amino acids. V lost 2 bases, J lost 2 bases, and 13 bases lay in between. Germline lookup yields CDR1 GTSNPN and CDR2 SVGIG (reference sequence).

This clone was counted a single time. The rearrangement joins TRBV5-1 to TRBJ1-6, with a weak D call TRBD1 (5 bases). Germline values: CDR1 SGHRS, CDR2 YFSETQ. V lost 0 bases and J lost 9, with 13 bases in between. This CDR3 is built from 15 residues. CDR3 sequence reads: CASSLEAGSISPLHF. DNA for the CDR3: TGCGCCAGCAGCTTGGAGGCAGGGTCGATTTCACCCCTCCACTTT.

The gene calls are TRBV19 and TRBJ2-2, with D uncertain. This CDR3 has 14 amino acids. Germline V lookup: CDR1 LNHDA, CDR2 SQIVND (reference sequence). With 3 bases removed from V and 1 base from J, the gap between germline ends came to 6 bases. The CDR3 DNA is TGTGCCAGTAGTATTCTCGGGAACACCGGGGAGCTGTTTTTT. Amino acids: CASSILGNTGELFF.

This rearrangement joins TRBV4-1 to TRBJ2-5, with D perhaps TRBD2 (5 bases). The CDR3 is 15 residues long. In germline, CDR1 is MGHRA, CDR2 YSYEKL. V gave up 4 bases and J gave up 1 base, with 13 bases separating them. This CDR3 reads CASSLLPAVQETQYF. DNA of the CDR3: TGCGCCAGCAGCCTCCTCCCAGCGGTCCAAGAGACCCAGTACTTC.

The chain uses TRBV7-9 and TRBJ1-3, with D maybe TRBD1 (6 bases). The germline V gene encodes CDR1 SEHNR and CDR2 FQNEAQ (reference sequence). Deletions cut 10 bases from V and 0 bases from J, with 16 bases between. This CDR3 is built from 15 residues. In nucleotides, the CDR3 is TGTGCCACAACTGGGGGGCTGCTCTCTGGAAACACCATATATTTT. Protein: CATTGGLLSGNTIYF.

This clone was detected ten times or more. The chain employs TRBV2 and TRBJ2-7; D is possibly TRBD1 or TRBD2 (5 bases each). The CDR3 is 13 amino acids. The germline CDR1 and CDR2 sequences are SNHLY and FYNNEI. The V end was cut by 4 bases, the J end by 7 bases, with 14 bases between. The CDR3 nucleotides read TGTGCCAGCAGTGTCGGGACGACGGGGGAGCAGTACTTC. Translation: CASSVGTTGEQYF.

The chain couples TRBV9 to TRBJ2-7, with 9 bases lining up with TRBD2. V gave up 7 bases and J gave up 5 bases; unmatched junction bases: 4. The CDR3 runs to 12 residues. Germline V CDR1 and CDR2: SGDLS, YYNGEE. CDR3 DNA: TGTGCCAGCCTAGCGGGAATTAACGAGCAGTACTTC. Its translation: CASLAGINEQYF.

V is TRBV18 and J is TRBJ2-7; D possibly matches TRBD1 or TRBD2 (5 bases each). The CDR3 length is 15 residues. Trimming cost V 0 bases and J 1 base, with 10 bases left between them. CDR1 is KGHSH, CDR2 LQKENI, per germline. The CDR3 spells CASSPPGVWSYEQYF. CDR3 nucleotides: TGTGCCAGCTCACCACCGGGGGTTTGGTCCTACGAGCAGTACTTC.

The V and J genes are TRBV2 and TRBJ2-5, with D unclear. V gave up 6 bases and J gave up 1 base, with 21 bases separating them. Germline loops: CDR1 SNHLY, CDR2 FYNNEI. CDR3 length: 17 residues. The CDR3 DNA reads as TGTGCCAGCAGAGAAAAGGTGGCAGGCGAGATCCAAGAGACCCAGTACTTC. As protein: CASREKVAGEIQETQYF.

The V call is TRBV9, the J call TRBJ1-5; TRBD1 aligns across 9 bases. The CDR3 is 16 residues long. Germline assignment: CDR1 SGDLS and CDR2 YYNGEE. The V and J ends lost 4 bases and 5 bases, in that order; junction bases with no gene match: 10. Written as DNA, the CDR3 is TGTGCCAGCAGCTTGGGGTTGGGACAGGGTCATCAGCCCCAGCATTTT. Translation gives CASSLGLGQGHQPQHF.

V is TRBV11-2 and J is TRBJ2-1, with D perhaps TRBD1 (5 bases). Germline-derived CDR1 and CDR2 are SGHAT and FQNNGV. The V and J ends lost 3 bases and 9 bases respectively, with 12 bases between them. The CDR3 extends over 13 amino acids. CDR3 DNA sequence: TGTGCCAGCAGCTTCGACAGTTTAGGTGAGCAGTTCTTC. This translates into CASSFDSLGEQFF.

The chain recombines TRBV7-8 with TRBJ2-2, with 10 bases aligning to TRBD1. Germline CDR1 reads SGHVS; CDR2 reads FQNEAQ. V was clipped by 5 bases and J by 8 bases; unmatched bases: 11. The CDR3 runs 16 residues. The DNA for the CDR3 is TGTGCCAGCAGCCGCTCCGGGACAGGGGCCGGTGGGGAGCTGTTTTTT. Translating it yields CASSRSGTGAGGELFF.

V usage is TRBV29-1 and J usage is TRBJ2-3; D ambiguous. This CDR3 contains 12 residues. V lost 0 bases, J lost 6 bases, and 7 bases lay in between. Germline loops: CDR1 SQVTM, CDR2 ANQGSEA. The chain's CDR3 is CSVEDSGDTQYF. CDR3 coding DNA: TGCAGCGTTGAAGATTCCGGGGATACGCAGTATTTT.

This clone was picked up one time. This chain links TRBV11-2 with TRBJ2-3; 9 bases match TRBD2. The CDR3 is 18 residues long. V dropped 0 bases and J dropped 0; count of bases not matched to a gene: 7. Germline CDR1 reads SGHAT; CDR2 reads FQNNGV. The CDR3 loop is CASSLDGGSGRSTDTQYF. CDR3 DNA sequence: TGTGCCAGCAGCTTAGATGGGGGTAGCGGGAGAAGCACAGATACGCAGTATTTT. The variable domain in full, completed from reference TRBV11-2 and TRBJ2-3, reads EAGVAQSPRYKIIEKRQSVAFWCNPISGHATLYWYQQILGQGPKLLIQFQNNGVVDDSQLPKDRFSAERLKGVDSTLKIQPAKLEDSAVYLCASSLDGGSGRSTDTQYFGPGTRLTVL.